Detailed here is one TCR beta chain. The antigen remains undetermined. This entry belongs to a study of T cell responses to AZD1222 COVID-19 vaccine. Study outcomes and limitations: Baseline seropositivity characterized only a handful of AZD1222 recipients. White British donors predominated, females outnumbered males, and clonal diversity was possibly underestimated.

Measured with immunoSEQ multiplex PCR; TCRdb has only the in-frame clones, and not every one. The sample holds around 180,000 clones, roughly 88% seen once. V shed 3 bases and J 6 bases; nucleotides not matched to a gene: 7. This CDR3 is 17 amino acids long. Germline lookup yields CDR1 KGHDR and CDR2 SFDVKD. The source material was peripheral blood, sampled on day 0 of AZD1222 vaccination. The J gene is TRBJ2-3, the V gene TRBV24-1, with TRBD2 matching 14 bases. The receptor's source is an adult in good health. As DNA, the CDR3 is TGTGCCACCAGTGATCACCGACTAGCGGGAGGGCCGGATACGCAGTATTTT. It translates to CATSDHRLAGGPDTQYF.